What follows are 3 T cell receptor beta chains derived from one specimen sequenced in a study of T-cell memory formation after mild COVID-19. TCRdb reprocessed the 5' RACE reads with MiXCR, giving one entry per CDR3 protein. Of 380,000 or so distinct CDR3 sequences in the sample, about an eighth were seen once. Material for sequencing was PBMCs or a T cell subset sorted from them (not recorded which). The origin of the receptors is a man younger than 35 who had mild COVID-19 (a few samples of this study predate the infection). Cell type and time point are not known.

The chain joins TRBV6-1 to TRBJ1-1; D unresolved. CDR1 and CDR2 (germline): MNHNS, SASEGT. The CDR3 totals 10 residues. V gave up 8 bases and J gave up 7 bases, with 8 bases separating them. The CDR3 loop is CASGLGEAFF. The CDR3 coding sequence is TGTGCCAGCGGTCTTGGTGAAGCTTTCTTT.

The J gene is TRBJ2-3, the V gene TRBV5-1, with 10 nucleotides matching TRBD1. The CDR3 loop spans 15 amino acids. V was pared by 5 bases and J by 5 bases, with 8 bases of the junction left unmatched. From germline, CDR1 is SGHRS and CDR2 YFSETQ. CDR3 in DNA: TGCGCCAGCAGAACCGGGACAGGGGTTATAGATACGCAGTATTTT. Amino acids: CASRTGTGVIDTQYF.

This clonotype has more than one count but fewer than ten. V and J are TRBV7-2 and TRBJ2-7; 10 bases line up with TRBD2. This CDR3 comprises 15 residues. CDR1 and CDR2 (germline): SGHTA, FQGNSA. Trimming removed 4 bases from V and 0 bases from J; junction bases left unmatched: 3. The CDR3 nucleotides are TGTGCCAGCAGCTATAGCGGGGGGAACTCCTACGAGCAGTACTTC. Translation: CASSYSGGNSYEQYF. Combining the CDR3 with reference TRBV7-2 and TRBJ2-7 gives the whole variable domain GAGVSQSPSNKVTEKGKDVELRCDPISGHTALYWYRQSLGQGLEFLIYFQGNSAPDKSGLPSDRFSAERTGGSVSTLTIQRTQQEDSAVYLCASSYSGGNSYEQYFGPGTRLTVT.